This T cell receptor beta chain was identified in a study of T cells in Graves' hyperthyroidism and ophthalmopathy. Study outcomes and limitations: Ophthalmopathy got predicted by the model a median about 6.5 months before its onset. Blood also held most thyroid clonotypes expanded beyond 0.001.

It was RNA transcripts that yielded the amplified TCR beta CDR3 regions. When the TCR CDR3 underwent first-round RT-PCR, the HTBI primer set was used. TCRdb recomputed calls from the multiplex PCR reads with MiXCR, one row per CDR3 protein. This sample has about 420,000 distinct CDR3 sequences, with about a sixth found just once. These patients, aged 18 to 65, had recently diagnosed hyperthyroidism lasting under 2 months. The CDR3 is 15 amino acids. V shed 3 bases, J shed 5 bases, and the junction held 8 bases outside the gene matches. Germline V lookup: CDR1 SGHTA, CDR2 FQGTGA. Many counts were recorded for this clonotype. Its target is not known.

This TCR derives from a woman younger than 35 with Graves' hyperthyroidism. The sequenced sample was blood. V and J are TRBV7-3 and TRBJ2-5; TRBD2 matches 8 bases. CDR3 sequence: CASSFNGGVVETQYF. CDR3 bases: TGTGCCAGCAGCTTTAACGGGGGGGTGGTTGAGACCCAGTACTTC. Full variable domain (missing parts from reference TRBV7-3 and TRBJ2-5): GAGVSQTPSNKVTEKGKYVELRCDPISGHTALYWYRQSLGQGPEFLIYFQGTGAADDSGLPNDRFFAVRPEGSVSTLKIQRTERGDSAVYLCASSFNGGVVETQYFGPGTRLLVL.